This T cell receptor (beta chain) was sequenced in a study of blood T cell repertoires in COVID-19 (dated by TCRdb to 2020 to 2021). For context, the study as a whole: Collaborator samples came from the United States, Italy and Spain and covered acute and convalescent phases of COVID-19. The material from the prospective study consisted of cDNA or gDNA derived from T cells, B-cell-depleted T cells, or PBMCs. Deeply sampled blood TCRbeta repertoires from subjects exposed to, actively infected with, or recovered from COVID-19 were included in the dataset. A freely available public database, intended as a resource for researchers studying the immune response to SARS-CoV-2, is where the repertoires were released. Samples were obtained from the ongoing ImmuneRACE study (first 160 participants) and from about 1,300 subjects provided by 6 global collaborators. A de-identified subject ID, COVID-19 status, age in years and sex were almost always included in the sample metadata. Where HLA class I and class II types were available, the types were taken from metadata supplied by the sample provider, not from assay-based typing. Here is what the overall study found, with its caveats: Clinical and demographic metadata were provided uncurated, with the amount varying by source and participant.

V loses 5 bases, J loses 5 bases, and the germline ends lie 15 bases apart. Via the germline V gene, CDR1 is SGHVS and CDR2 FQNEAQ. The CDR3, cysteine through phenylalanine, is 15 amino acids long. The retained sequence is limited to the CDR3, 45 bases, with the frame set at the first base. The immunoSEQ Assay, a bias-controlled multiplex PCR, was used to amplify TCRbeta CDR3 regions from genomic DNA. Per the authors' processing: The number of nucleated cells in each sample was estimated from the amplification of reference gene primers within the assay. To quantify the absolute abundance of each unique TCRbeta CDR3 rearrangement, sequence reads were collapsed and filtered. For each sample, productive Simpson clonality was calculated by taking the square root of Simpson's diversity index across productive rearrangements. TCRdb carries this immuneACCESS record with in-frame sequences only. Its versions omit some clonotypes, under half of them owing to an unresolved V gene in the studies checked, with the rest unexplained. V, J and clone size are taken as reported in that table, and D and trimming were inferred from the DNA itself. Present in this sample are about 150,000 clones, 70% to 90% of which were seen just once. 0.6% to 0.65% of the sample comes from the top ten.

As to this clone: Its antigen is currently not known. No base quality information exists; no much larger clone differs at one position.

One collaborating source in Seattle enrolled patients during active infection and followed them longitudinally through the course of disease. Collaborating institutions collected whole blood in K2EDTA tubes following their own protocols. For TCRbeta analysis, collaborator samples were shipped as frozen whole blood, as isolated PBMCs, or as DNA extracted from either sample type. Recombination connected TRBV7-8 to TRBJ1-4; the D segment could be TRBD1, given 6 matching bases. Sequencing used peripheral blood. The origin of this receptor is a man between 60 and 75 years old with COVID-19, enrolled during active disease. The CDR3 loop reads CASSPTGLSNEKLFF. The bases are TGTGCCAGCAGCCCCACAGGGCTATCAAATGAAAAACTGTTTTTT.